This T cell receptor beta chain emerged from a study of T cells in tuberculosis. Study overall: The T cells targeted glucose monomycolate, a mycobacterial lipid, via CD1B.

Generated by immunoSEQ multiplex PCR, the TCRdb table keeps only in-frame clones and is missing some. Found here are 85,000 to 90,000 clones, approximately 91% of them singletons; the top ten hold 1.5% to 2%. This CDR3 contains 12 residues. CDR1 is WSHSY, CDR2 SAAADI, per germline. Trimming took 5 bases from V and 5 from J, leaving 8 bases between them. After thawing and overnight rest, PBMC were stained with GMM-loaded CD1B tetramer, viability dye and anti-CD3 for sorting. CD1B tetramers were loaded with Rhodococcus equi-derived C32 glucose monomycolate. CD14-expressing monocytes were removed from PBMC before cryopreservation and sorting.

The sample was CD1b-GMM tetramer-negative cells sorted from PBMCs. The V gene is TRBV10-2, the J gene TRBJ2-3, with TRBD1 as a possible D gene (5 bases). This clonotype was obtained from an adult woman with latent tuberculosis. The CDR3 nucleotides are TGCGCCAGCAGTCAGGGCGTAGATACGCAGTATTTT. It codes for CASSQGVDTQYF.